The clone carrying this T cell receptor beta chain was counted between two and nine times. The antigen is not known. A universal primer site was incorporated via template switching, and the cDNA contained unique molecular identifiers. TCRdb itself ran the 5' RACE reads through MiXCR, one entry per CDR3 protein. The table includes roughly 1.6 million distinct CDR3 sequences, about 32% detected once. This record belongs to a study of identical twins. Everyone who donated was a healthy Caucasian. Regarding the study as a whole: Instead of following the same donors, the conclusions were based on cross-sectional statistical analysis. Out-of-frame alpha sequences shared by twins were enriched for low generation probability.

This TCR came from a newborn girl in good health. Sequencing input: cord blood.

CDR3 protein: CASSLGFWTGPSNQPQHF. DNA for the CDR3: TGTGCCAGCAGCTTGGGCTTCTGGACAGGGCCTAGCAATCAGCCCCAGCATTTT. The chain links TRBV5-6 to TRBJ1-5, with 8 nucleotides matching TRBD1. This CDR3 comprises 18 residues. Germline-derived CDR1 and CDR2 are SGHDT and YYEEEE. Unmatched junction bases numbered 8, after V lost 0 bases and J lost 0 bases. The full variable domain, in which reference TRBV5-6 and TRBJ1-5 provide the parts outside the CDR3, is DAGVTQSPTHLIKTRGQQVTLRCSPKSGHDTVSWYQQALGQGPQFIFQYYEEEERQRGNFPDRFSGHQFPNYSSELNVNALLLGDSALYLCASSLGFWTGPSNQPQHFGDGTRLSIL.